The entry below gives a single TCR beta chain sequence along with its context. The antigen is unknown. This sample was taken from a study of cytomegalovirus exposure and HLA in healthy donors. Broader study findings: Cytomegalovirus association was listed for approximately 160 TCR beta chains. Later, TCR association rates were found to vary by HLA locus, highest for DRB1 and lowest for HLA-C.

Use of 60 Vbeta and 13 Jbeta primers characterized the PCR. Produced via immunoSEQ multiplex PCR; TCRdb's table is partial and in-frame only. The table includes roughly 170,000 clones, more than 80% detected once. Healthy individuals who donated bone marrow served as the donors. With V trimmed by 3 bases and J by 3 bases, 11 bases remained unmatched. This CDR3 is 17 amino acids long. Material: PBMCs. The TCR sequence derives from a woman under 30 in good health and CMV-seronegative. The rearrangement uses TRBV23-1 and TRBJ2-7; 10 bases align to TRBD2. TRBV23-1 is an open reading frame, and its role is uncertain. The DNA for the CDR3 is TGCGCCAGCAGTCACCGAGGGGAGACTAGCGGGCACTACGAGCAGTACTTC. It translates to CASSHRGETSGHYEQYF.